Listed below are T cell receptor beta chains from one sample, sequenced in a study of T cells after yellow fever vaccination. TCRdb called the 5' RACE reads again in MiXCR, with one record for every CDR3 protein. The sample includes 170,000 or so distinct CDR3 sequences, approximately 6.2% of them seen just once. Sample: CD4+ T cells sorted from PBMCs, taken on the day of the first yellow fever vaccination. These receptors all come from a young man who received the YFV17D yellow fever vaccine. Each CDR3 is given with its conserved first and last residue. A D gene is named only where the DNA matches it firmly. Not every row has a clone size; where given, it reads once, few, many or a size class.

CDR3 length | J gene | D gene | clone size | V gene | CDR3 protein | CDR3 DNA
16 | TRBJ2-5 | TRBD1 | - | TRBV7-2 | CASSLDWGRGQETQYF | TGTGCCAGCAGCTTAGATTGGGGCAGGGGGCAAGAGACCCAGTACTTC
13 | TRBJ2-3 | - | many | TRBV5-1 | CASSGQSTDTQYF | TGCGCCAGCAGCGGACAGAGCACAGATACGCAGTATTTT
11 | TRBJ1-2 | - | many | TRBV6-5 | CASGYPPGYTF | TGTGCCAGCGGGTATCCTCCTGGCTACACCTTC
11 | TRBJ1-1 | - | many | TRBV2 | CASSERGEAFF | TGTGCCAGCAGTGAACGGGGTGAAGCTTTCTTT
11 | TRBJ2-3 | - | few | TRBV20-1 | CSARQGFAQYF | TGCAGTGCTCGGCAGGGGTTCGCGCAGTATTTT
12 | TRBJ2-7 | - | - | TRBV7-2 | CASSLDLGEQYF | TGTGCCAGCAGCTTAGACCTCGGCGAGCAGTACTTC
13 | TRBJ2-3 | TRBD1 | many | TRBV6-1 | CASLGQGTDTQYF | TGTGCCAGCCTTGGACAGGGGACAGATACGCAGTATTTT
16 | TRBJ2-1 | TRBD2 | many | TRBV11-2 | CASSALSGGPYNEQFF | TGTGCCAGCAGCGCCCTTAGCGGGGGGCCCTACAATGAGCAGTTCTTC
15 | TRBJ2-4 | - | many | TRBV7-9 | CASSLSLARPNIQYF | TGTGCCAGCAGCTTAAGTCTTGCTCGGCCAAACATTCAGTACTTC
14 | TRBJ2-3 | TRBD1 | few | TRBV12-3/TRBV12-4 | CASRNDRGPGTQYF | TGTGCCAGCAGGAACGACAGGGGCCCAGGGACGCAGTATTTT
12 | TRBJ2-5 | TRBD2 | few | TRBV12-3/TRBV12-4 | CASSLAGGAQYF | TGTGCCAGCAGTTTAGCCGGGGGGGCCCAGTACTTC